This T cell receptor beta chain was identified during a study of OX40 agonist ivuxolimab in advanced cancers. Per the germline V gene, CDR1 is MDHEN and CDR2 is SYDVKM. The V end lost 6 bases, the J end lost 5 bases, and 11 bases lay between the germline ends. The CDR3 sequence is 13 residues long. TCRdb keeps only in-frame clones here, not all; method: immunoSEQ multiplex PCR. The data contain about 81,000 clones, roughly 91% of them singletons. V gene TRBV28 combines with J gene TRBJ1-5, with D possibly TRBD1 on 5 matching bases. The source is an adult with an advanced solid tumor such as melanoma, head and neck, liver or kidney cancer. The sequences come from CD4+ or CD8+ T cells sorted from blood, collected in a trial of the OX40 agonist ivuxolimab. In DNA form, the CDR3 reads TGTGCCAGCAGCCTGGGAGGGGATCAGCCCCAGCATTTT. This gives the protein CASSLGGDQPQHF.